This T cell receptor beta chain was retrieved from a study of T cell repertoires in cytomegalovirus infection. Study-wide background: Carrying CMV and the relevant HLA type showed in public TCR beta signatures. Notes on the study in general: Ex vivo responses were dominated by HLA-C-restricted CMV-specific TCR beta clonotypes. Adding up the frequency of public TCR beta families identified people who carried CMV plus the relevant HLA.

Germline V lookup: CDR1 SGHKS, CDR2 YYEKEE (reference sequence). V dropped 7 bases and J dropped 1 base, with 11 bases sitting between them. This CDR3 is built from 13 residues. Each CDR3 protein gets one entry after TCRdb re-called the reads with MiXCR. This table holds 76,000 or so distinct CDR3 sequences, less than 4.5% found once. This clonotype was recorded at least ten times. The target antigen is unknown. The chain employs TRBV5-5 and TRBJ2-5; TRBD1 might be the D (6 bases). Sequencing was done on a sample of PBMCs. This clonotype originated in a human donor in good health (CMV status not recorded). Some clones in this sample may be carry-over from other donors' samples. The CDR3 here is CASQGQFQETQYF. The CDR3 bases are TGTGCCAGCCAAGGACAGTTCCAAGAGACCCAGTACTTC.